These 27 T cell receptor beta chains were all obtained from the same sample, sequenced in a study of T cells in narcolepsy. Clones were sequenced by immunoSEQ multiplex PCR, and TCRdb holds only the in-frame ones, with some missing. The table shows tens of thousands of clones, with 88% occurring only once. Sequenced material: CD45RA- memory CD4+ T cells from PBMCs. The receptor set was obtained from a human donor with narcolepsy.

V usage is TRBV7-3 and J usage is TRBJ2-5; 7 positions agree with TRBD1. The V and J ends lost 6 bases and 1 base, in that order; junction bases with no gene match: 8. CDR3 size: 15 residues. Germline values: CDR1 SGHTA, CDR2 FQGTGA. The CDR3 here is CASSSTGFGQETQYF. The DNA for the CDR3 is TGTGCCAGCAGTTCGACAGGGTTCGGCCAAGAGACCCAGTACTTC.

This rearrangement joins TRBV19 to TRBJ2-3, with TRBD1 identical over 7 bases. CDR1 LNHDA and CDR2 SQIVND come from the germline V gene (reference sequence). This CDR3 has 15 amino acids. Losses at the gene ends were 4 bases for V and 2 bases for J; bases not matched to a gene: 6. DNA for the CDR3: TGTGCCAGTAGTAGGTTGGACAGGCACACAGATACGCAGTATTTT. This translates into CASSRLDRHTDTQYF.

J is TRBJ2-2 and V is TRBV9; 7 nucleotides align to TRBD2. Germline V gene sequence: CDR1 SGDLS, CDR2 YYNGEE. The V gene end was trimmed by 0 bases and the J gene end by 1 base; junction bases not matched to a gene: 3. This CDR3 is built from 16 residues. This chain's CDR3 is CASSVDPGGNTGELFF. DNA for the CDR3: TGTGCCAGCAGCGTAGACCCGGGGGGGAACACCGGGGAGCTGTTTTTT. Drawing the rest from reference TRBV9 and TRBJ2-2, the complete variable domain is DSGVTQTPKHLITATGQRVTLRCSPRSGDLSVYWYQQSLDQGLQFLIQYYNGEERAKGNILERFSAQQFPDLHSELNLSSLELGDSALYFCASSVDPGGNTGELFFGEGSRLTVL.

This clone showed up just a few times. The rearrangement links TRBV14 to TRBJ1-1; D gene uncertain. Per the germline V gene, CDR1 is SGHDN and CDR2 is FVKESK. The CDR3 spans 13 residues. Trimming shortened V by 3 bases and J by 6 bases, and 11 bases separated the two germline ends. The CDR3, as DNA: TGTGCCAGCAGCCAGATCTCACTCTCTGAAGCTTTCTTT. Translated: CASSQISLSEAFF. Looking up the rest from reference TRBV14 and TRBJ1-1 gives the full variable domain: EAGVTQFPSHSVIEKGQTVTLRCDPISGHDNLYWYRRVMGKEIKFLLHFVKESKQDESGMPNNRFLAERTGGTYSTLKVQPAELEDSGVYFCASSQISLSEAFFGQGTRLTVV.

This chain connects TRBV6-5 to TRBJ1-4, with TRBD1 matching over 8 bases. J was trimmed by 8 bases and V by 5 bases; bases with no gene match: 10. The V gene's germline CDR1 is MNHEY and CDR2 SVGAGI. The CDR3 sequence is 15 residues long. The CDR3 DNA sequence: TGTGCCAGCAGTCTAGACAGGGGAATGCGGGAAAAACTGTTTTTT. It codes for CASSLDRGMREKLFF.

This clone appeared a single time. V gene TRBV9 combines with J gene TRBJ1-1; unclear D gene. Trimming took 0 bases from V and 1 from J, leaving 4 bases between them. The CDR3 is made up of 13 amino acids. Germline V gives CDR1 SGDLS, CDR2 YYNGEE. The chain's CDR3 is CASSVVRNTEAFF. In DNA, the CDR3 is TGTGCCAGCAGCGTAGTTCGGAACACTGAAGCTTTCTTT.

V usage is TRBV5-1 and J usage is TRBJ1-4; 10 positions match TRBD1. The V and J ends lost 3 bases and 7 bases, in that order; junction bases with no gene match: 15. This CDR3 contains 18 residues. Germline loops: CDR1 SGHRS, CDR2 YFSETQ. The CDR3 spells CASSSGSVTGGSGEKLFF. The CDR3 coding sequence is TGCGCCAGCAGCTCGGGTTCTGTGACAGGGGGCTCTGGTGAAAAACTGTTTTTT. Full variable domain (missing parts from reference TRBV5-1 and TRBJ1-4): KAGVTQTPRYLIKTRGQQVTLSCSPISGHRSVSWYQQTPGQGLQFLFEYFSETQRNKGNFPGRFSGRQFSNSRSEMNVSTLELGDSALYLCASSSGSVTGGSGEKLFFGSGTQLSVL.

V and J are TRBV5-6 and TRBJ1-2, with D uncertain. Per the germline V gene, CDR1 is SGHDT and CDR2 is YYEEEE. CDR3 length: 14 residues. The V and J ends lost 0 bases and 6 bases respectively, with 12 bases between them. The chain's CDR3 is CASSLVGVADGYTF. The CDR3 bases are TGTGCCAGCAGCTTGGTTGGGGTTGCAGATGGCTACACCTTC.

V usage is TRBV7-8 and J usage is TRBJ1-5; D may be TRBD1 (5 bases). The CDR3 consists of 14 residues. The germline V and J ends were trimmed by 5 bases and 1 base, with 9 bases remaining between them. Germline V gene lookup returns CDR1 SGHVS and CDR2 FQNEAQ. The DNA for the CDR3 is TGTGCCAGCAGCGTCCGGGACAGCAATCAGCCCCAGCATTTT. Protein product: CASSVRDSNQPQHF.

The V and J genes are TRBV7-9 and TRBJ2-7; D possibly corresponds to TRBD1 (6 bases). CDR1 is SEHNR, CDR2 FQNEAQ, per germline (reference sequence). V was shortened by 4 bases and J by 4 bases, with 11 bases between the two germline ends. The CDR3 runs 13 residues. CDR3 coding DNA: TGTGCCAGCAGCTCAAACACAGGGTACGAGCAGTACTTC. Translating gives CASSSNTGYEQYF.

CDR3 coding DNA: TGCGCCAGCAGGGAGGGGACTGACTCCTACGAGCAGTACTTC. Encoded protein: CASREGTDSYEQYF. The rearrangement joins TRBV5-1 to TRBJ2-7; weak D call: TRBD2 (6 bases). V was cut by 5 bases and J by 0 bases, with 12 bases left in between. Per germline, CDR1 SGHRS and CDR2 YFSETQ. This CDR3 is built from 14 residues.

With regard to this clone: The sample carries other DNA sequences with the same CDR3. The rearrangement uses TRBV2 and TRBJ2-3, with no clear D. In germline, CDR1 is SNHLY, CDR2 FYNNEI. The CDR3 runs to 13 residues. Deletions cut 8 bases from V and 2 bases from J, with 11 bases between. CDR3 DNA sequence: TGTGCCAGCCATTTCTCGACCACAGATACGCAGTATTTT. Its translation: CASHFSTTDTQYF.

This clone has only one observation. This chain uses TRBV5-4 with TRBJ1-2; the D is unclear. The ends were cut back, 1 base at V and 0 bases at J, with 7 bases in the middle. The CDR3 has 14 amino acids. Germline V gene sequence: CDR1 SGHNT, CDR2 YYREEE (reference sequence). The CDR3 region has the DNA TGTGCCAGCAGCTTGATGGGAGCTAACTATGGCTACACCTTC. Translating it yields CASSLMGANYGYTF.

This CDR3 is CASSIGGRANTEAFF. CDR3 nucleotide sequence: TGTGCCAGTAGTATAGGGGGCAGAGCTAACACTGAAGCTTTCTTT. The chain joins TRBV19 to TRBJ1-1; D possibly corresponds to TRBD1 (5 bases). Deletions cut 1 base from V and 2 bases from J, with 11 bases between. The CDR3 totals 15 residues. Germline loops: CDR1 LNHDA, CDR2 SQIVND (reference sequence). The full variable domain, rest sourced from reference TRBV19 and TRBJ1-1, is DGGITQSPKYLFRKEGQNVTLSCEQNLNHDAMYWYRQDPGQGLRLIYYSQIVNDFQKGDIAEGYSVSREKKESFPLTVTSAQKNPTAFYLCASSIGGRANTEAFFGQGTRLTVV.

The chain combines TRBV29-1 with TRBJ2-3; no clear D gene. The germline V and J ends were trimmed by 7 bases and 1 base, with 9 bases remaining between them. The CDR3 covers 12 residues. Germline loops: CDR1 SQVTM, CDR2 ANQGSEA. In DNA, the CDR3 is TGCAGCGACAGACTTGGCACAGATACGCAGTATTTT. This sequence encodes CSDRLGTDTQYF.

This sequence joins TRBV6-1 and TRBJ1-5; tentative D call: TRBD1 (6 bases). V was cut by 2 bases and J by 5 bases, with 16 bases left in between. The CDR3 sequence is 16 residues long. Germline assignment: CDR1 MNHNS and CDR2 SASEGT. The CDR3 sequence: CASSEPMGQGHQPQHF. The DNA for the CDR3 is TGTGCCAGCAGTGAACCCATGGGCCAGGGGCATCAGCCCCAGCATTTT.

This CDR3 is CASRNGAGDQETQYF. CDR3 DNA sequence: TGTGCCAGCAGAAATGGGGCGGGGGATCAAGAGACCCAGTACTTC. The rearrangement links TRBV2 to TRBJ2-5, with 7 bases identical to TRBD2. This CDR3 region has 15 residues. From germline, CDR1 is SNHLY and CDR2 FYNNEI. V lost 6 bases to trimming and J lost 2 bases; unmatched junction nucleotides: 9. Using reference TRBV2 and TRBJ2-5 for the parts outside the CDR3, the full variable domain is EPEVTQTPSHQVTQMGQEVILRCVPISNHLYFYWYRQILGQKVEFLVSFYNNEISEKSEIFDDQFSVERPDGSNFTLKIRSTKLEDSAMYFCASRNGAGDQETQYFGPGTRLLVL.

This clone appeared a single time. The chain joins TRBV9 to TRBJ2-1, with D unclear. CDR3 length equals 12 residues. CDR1 is SGDLS, CDR2 YYNGEE, per germline. The germline V and J ends were trimmed by 0 bases and 9 bases, with 7 bases remaining between them. Here the CDR3 reads CASSVAEAEQFF. For the CDR3, the DNA is TGTGCCAGCAGCGTAGCTGAAGCTGAGCAGTTCTTC.

The V call is TRBV6-5, the J call TRBJ2-7; no firm D call. Germline V CDR1 and CDR2: MNHEY, SVGAGI. The CDR3 has 10 amino acids. Trimming stripped 9 bases from V and 2 bases from J, with 5 bases between. CDR3 residues: CASKAYEQYF. The DNA of the CDR3 is TGTGCCAGTAAAGCCTACGAGCAGTACTTC.

V usage is TRBV19 and J usage is TRBJ1-2; no clear D. From germline, CDR1 is LNHDA and CDR2 SQIVND (reference sequence). The CDR3 sequence is 15 residues long. Trimming removed 3 bases at V and 8 bases at J, with 19 bases between. The CDR3 is CASSIWRNFIGGYTF. Here the CDR3 DNA reads TGTGCCAGTAGTATCTGGAGAAACTTCATCGGGGGCTACACCTTC.

The V call is TRBV5-3, the J call TRBJ2-3; 9 nucleotides line up with TRBD2. TRBV5-3 counts as an open reading frame of uncertain function. J was trimmed by 1 base and V by 2 bases; bases with no gene match: 5. CDR3 length: 16 amino acids. The CDR3 bases are TGTGCCAGAAGCTTCGTAGGCGGGAGGGGCACAGATACGCAGTATTTT. Encoded protein: CARSFVGGRGTDTQYF.

The rearrangement links TRBV6-1 to TRBJ1-5; 7 bases line up with TRBD1. This CDR3 has 14 amino acids. The V and J ends lost 5 bases and 3 bases, in that order; junction bases with no gene match: 4. The germline V gene has CDR1 MNHNS and CDR2 SASEGT. The CDR3 nucleotides read TGTGCCAGCAGTTGGGGACAGAACAATCAGCCCCAGCATTTT. Protein: CASSWGQNNQPQHF.

This clone was seen a few times. The chain carries TRBV19 and TRBJ1-4; D perhaps matches TRBD1 (5 bases). CDR3 length: 14 residues. CDR1 LNHDA and CDR2 SQIVND come from the germline V gene (reference sequence). V was trimmed by 8 bases and J by 6 bases, leaving 16 bases between them. The CDR3 sequence: CASVRGDGDEKLFF. DNA for the CDR3: TGTGCCAGTGTCCGGGGGGATGGTGATGAAAAACTGTTTTTT.

V usage is TRBV28 and J usage is TRBJ2-1, with D perhaps matching TRBD2 (6 bases). Germline lookup yields CDR1 MDHEN and CDR2 SYDVKM. Trimming pared 5 bases from V and 8 bases from J, leaving 13 bases between. CDR3 length: 13 amino acids. The CDR3 loop reads CASSPLTGDEQFF. The CDR3 nucleotides are TGTGCCAGCAGTCCCCTGACGGGGGATGAGCAGTTCTTC.

The V call is TRBV7-8, the J call TRBJ2-3; 8 nucleotides match TRBD2. Germline lookup yields CDR1 SGHVS and CDR2 FQNEAQ. CDR3 size: 16 residues. Losses at the gene ends were 4 bases for V and 7 bases for J; bases not matched to a gene: 13. CDR3 coding DNA: TGTGCCAGCAGCTACTACCCCGGGGGGGCCGCAAATACGCAGTATTTT. Translating gives CASSYYPGGAANTQYF.

This clone was seen once. The chain employs TRBV2 and TRBJ1-1; 9 bases align to TRBD1. Trimming at V came to 8 bases and at J to 9 bases, leaving 4 bases not matched to a gene. Germline values: CDR1 SNHLY, CDR2 FYNNEI. The CDR3 has 11 amino acids. As DNA, the CDR3 is TGTGCCAGCGGGGACAGGGTGAAAGCTTTCTTT. Translation gives CASGDRVKAFF.

This CDR3 is CASSAAGQIAKNIQYF. CDR3 nucleotide sequence: TGTGCCAGCAGTGCCGCGGGACAGATAGCCAAAAACATTCAGTACTTC. This chain links TRBV6-1 with TRBJ2-4; TRBD1 is a possible D gene (7 bases). Trimming shortened V by 4 bases and J by 0 bases, and 13 bases separated the two germline ends. CDR3 size: 16 residues. Germline CDR1 is MNHNS and CDR2 is SASEGT.